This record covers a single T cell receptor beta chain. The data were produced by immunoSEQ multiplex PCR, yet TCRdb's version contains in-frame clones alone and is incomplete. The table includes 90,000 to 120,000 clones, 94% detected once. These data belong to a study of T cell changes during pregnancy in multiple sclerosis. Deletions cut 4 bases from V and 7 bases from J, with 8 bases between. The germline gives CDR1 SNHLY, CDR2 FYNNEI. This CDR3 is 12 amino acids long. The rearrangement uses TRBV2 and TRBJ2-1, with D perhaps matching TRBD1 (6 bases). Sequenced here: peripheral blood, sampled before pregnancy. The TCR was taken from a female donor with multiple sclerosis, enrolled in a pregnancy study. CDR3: CASSGTANEQFF. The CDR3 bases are TGTGCCAGCAGTGGGACAGCAAATGAGCAGTTCTTC.